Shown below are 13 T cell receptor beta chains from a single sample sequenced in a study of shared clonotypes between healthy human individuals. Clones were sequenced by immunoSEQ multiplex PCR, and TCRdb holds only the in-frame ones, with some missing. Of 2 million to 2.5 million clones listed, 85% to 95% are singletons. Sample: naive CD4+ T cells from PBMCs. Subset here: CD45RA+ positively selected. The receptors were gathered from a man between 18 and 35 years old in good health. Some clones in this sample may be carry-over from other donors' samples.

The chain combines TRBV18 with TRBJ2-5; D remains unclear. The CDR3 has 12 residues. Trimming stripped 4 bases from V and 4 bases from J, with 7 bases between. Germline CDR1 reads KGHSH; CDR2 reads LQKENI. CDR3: CASSLLSETQYF. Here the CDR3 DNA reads TGTGCCAGCTCACTTTTATCAGAGACCCAGTACTTC.

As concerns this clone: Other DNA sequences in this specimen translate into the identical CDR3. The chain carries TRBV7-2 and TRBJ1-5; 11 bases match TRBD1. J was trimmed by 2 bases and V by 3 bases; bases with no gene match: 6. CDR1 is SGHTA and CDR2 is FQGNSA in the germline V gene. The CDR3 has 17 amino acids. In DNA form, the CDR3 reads TGTGCCAGCAGCTTGGGACAGGGGGGACGGGGCAATCAGCCCCAGCATTTT. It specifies CASSLGQGGRGNQPQHF.

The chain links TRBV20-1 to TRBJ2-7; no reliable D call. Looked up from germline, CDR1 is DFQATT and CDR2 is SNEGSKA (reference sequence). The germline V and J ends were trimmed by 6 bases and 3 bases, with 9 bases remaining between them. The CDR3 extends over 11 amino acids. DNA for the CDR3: TGCAGTGCCTCTGAAAACTACGAGCAGTACTTC. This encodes CSASENYEQYF.

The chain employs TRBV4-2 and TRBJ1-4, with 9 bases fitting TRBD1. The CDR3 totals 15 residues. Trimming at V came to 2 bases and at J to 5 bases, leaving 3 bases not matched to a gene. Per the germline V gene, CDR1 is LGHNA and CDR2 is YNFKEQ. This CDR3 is CASSQSDRGNEKLFF. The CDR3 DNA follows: TGTGCCAGCAGCCAATCCGACAGGGGGAATGAAAAACTGTTTTTT.

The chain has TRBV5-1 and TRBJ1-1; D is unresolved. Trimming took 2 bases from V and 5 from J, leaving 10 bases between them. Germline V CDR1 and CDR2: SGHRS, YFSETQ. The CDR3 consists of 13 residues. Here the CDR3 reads CASSFGVGTEAFF. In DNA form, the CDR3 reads TGCGCCAGCAGCTTCGGGGTGGGGACTGAAGCTTTCTTT.

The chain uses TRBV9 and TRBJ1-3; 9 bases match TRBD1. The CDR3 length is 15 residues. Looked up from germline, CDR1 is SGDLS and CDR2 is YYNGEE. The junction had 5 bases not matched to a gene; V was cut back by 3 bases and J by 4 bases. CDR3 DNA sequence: TGTGCCAGCAGCGATCGACAGGGGGGAGGAAACACCATATATTTT. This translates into CASSDRQGGGNTIYF.

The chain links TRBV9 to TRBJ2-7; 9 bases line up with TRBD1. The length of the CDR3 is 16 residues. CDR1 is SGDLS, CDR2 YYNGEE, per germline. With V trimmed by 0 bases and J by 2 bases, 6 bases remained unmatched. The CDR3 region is CASSVEGTGITYEQYF. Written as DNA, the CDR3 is TGTGCCAGCAGCGTAGAAGGGACAGGGATAACCTACGAGCAGTACTTC. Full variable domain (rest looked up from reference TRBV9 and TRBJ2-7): DSGVTQTPKHLITATGQRVTLRCSPRSGDLSVYWYQQSLDQGLQFLIQYYNGEERAKGNILERFSAQQFPDLHSELNLSSLELGDSALYFCASSVEGTGITYEQYFGPGTRLTVT.

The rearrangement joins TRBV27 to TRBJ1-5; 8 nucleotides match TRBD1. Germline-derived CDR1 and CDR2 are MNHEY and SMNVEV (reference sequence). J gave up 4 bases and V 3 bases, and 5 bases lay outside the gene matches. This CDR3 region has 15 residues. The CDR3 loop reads CASSLQGAQNQPQHF. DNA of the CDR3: TGTGCCAGCAGTTTGCAGGGGGCGCAGAATCAGCCCCAGCATTTT.

The CDR3 protein is CASSQVGLGELFF. DNA of the CDR3: TGCGCCAGCAGCCAAGTAGGGCTGGGGGAGCTGTTTTTT. V usage is TRBV4-1 and J usage is TRBJ2-2; D call uncertain. Trimming cost V 1 base and J 8 bases, with 8 bases left between them. Germline V gives CDR1 MGHRA, CDR2 YSYEKL. The CDR3 totals 13 residues.

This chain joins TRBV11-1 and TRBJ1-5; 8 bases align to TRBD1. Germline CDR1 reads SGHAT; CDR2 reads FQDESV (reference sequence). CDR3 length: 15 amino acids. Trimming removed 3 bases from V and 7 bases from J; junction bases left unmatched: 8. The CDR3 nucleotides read TGTGCCAGCAGCTTGGGCCCAGGGGGCCACCAGCCCCAGCATTTT. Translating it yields CASSLGPGGHQPQHF.

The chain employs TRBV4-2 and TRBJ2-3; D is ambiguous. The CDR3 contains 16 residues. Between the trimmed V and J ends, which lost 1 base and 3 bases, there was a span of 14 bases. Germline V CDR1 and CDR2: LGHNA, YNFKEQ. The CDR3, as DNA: TGTGCCAGCAGCCAAGTCCCGACCATGGGAACAGATACGCAGTATTTT. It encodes CASSQVPTMGTDTQYF.

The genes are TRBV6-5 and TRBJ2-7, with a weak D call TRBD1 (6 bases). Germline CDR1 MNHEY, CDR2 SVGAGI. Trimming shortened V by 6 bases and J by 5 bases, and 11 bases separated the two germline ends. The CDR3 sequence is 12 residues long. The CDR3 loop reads CASSDRNHEQYF. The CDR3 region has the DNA TGTGCCAGCAGCGACAGGAACCACGAGCAGTACTTC.

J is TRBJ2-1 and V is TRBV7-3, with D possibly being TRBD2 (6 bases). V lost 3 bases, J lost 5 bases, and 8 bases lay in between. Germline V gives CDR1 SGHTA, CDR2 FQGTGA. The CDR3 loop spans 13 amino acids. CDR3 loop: CASSFREHNEQFF. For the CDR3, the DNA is TGTGCCAGCAGCTTCCGGGAGCACAATGAGCAGTTCTTC.